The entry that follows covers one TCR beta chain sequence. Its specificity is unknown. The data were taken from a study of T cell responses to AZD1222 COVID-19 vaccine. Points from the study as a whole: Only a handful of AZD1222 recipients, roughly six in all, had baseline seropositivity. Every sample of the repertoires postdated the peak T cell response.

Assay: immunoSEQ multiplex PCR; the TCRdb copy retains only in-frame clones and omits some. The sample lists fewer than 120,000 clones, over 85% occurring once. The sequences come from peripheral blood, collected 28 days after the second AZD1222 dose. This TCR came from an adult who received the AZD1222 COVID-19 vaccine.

CDR3 sequence (DNA): TGCAGTGCTAGTGTTGGGGGGGGGACAGATACGCAGTATTTT. Its protein product is CSASVGGGTDTQYF. This sequence joins TRBV20-1 and TRBJ2-3; the match to TRBD2 covers 7 bases. J lost 3 bases, V lost 3 bases, and 6 bases had no gene match. CDR1 DFQATT and CDR2 SNEGSKA come from the germline V gene (reference sequence). There are 14 residues in the CDR3.